One and the same sample provided the 3 T cell receptor beta chains below, sequenced in a study of PD-L1 blockade in urothelial cancer. The sample's time point: pretreatment peripheral blood. The assay was immunoSEQ multiplex PCR, and TCRdb's table has in-frame clones only and misses some. Of some 40,000 clones detected, approximately 80% appear once; the ten largest clones hold about 15%. The sequenced sample was PBMCs, obtained around atezolizumab (anti-PD-L1) treatment. The receptors here all came from a man older than 75 with urothelial cancer.

The chain is built from TRBV5-5 and TRBJ2-7; 9 nucleotides line up with TRBD1. The V segment lost 3 bases and the J segment 1 base; nucleotides outside the gene matches: 5. CDR3 size: 15 residues. Per germline, CDR1 SGHKS and CDR2 YYEKEE (reference sequence). The CDR3 reads CASSWGQGASYEQYF. Written as DNA, the CDR3 is TGTGCCAGCAGCTGGGGACAGGGAGCTTCCTACGAGCAGTACTTC.

This chain connects TRBV11-2 to TRBJ2-1; a possible D gene is TRBD1 (5 bases). Germline V gives CDR1 SGHAT, CDR2 FQNNGV. The V gene lost 4 bases and the J gene lost 3 bases, with 13 bases spanning the gap. This CDR3 has 15 amino acids. The CDR3 sequence is CASSSLRGGYNEQFF. The CDR3 DNA follows: TGTGCCAGCAGCTCCCTAAGGGGCGGCTACAATGAGCAGTTCTTC.

V is TRBV15 and J is TRBJ1-2; no firm D call. The CDR3 is made up of 11 amino acids. From germline, CDR1 is LNHNV and CDR2 YYDKDF (reference sequence). V lost 6 bases and J lost 7, with 9 bases in between. The CDR3 loop reads CATSGGFGYTF. The CDR3 DNA reads as TGTGCCACCAGTGGAGGGTTTGGCTACACCTTC.